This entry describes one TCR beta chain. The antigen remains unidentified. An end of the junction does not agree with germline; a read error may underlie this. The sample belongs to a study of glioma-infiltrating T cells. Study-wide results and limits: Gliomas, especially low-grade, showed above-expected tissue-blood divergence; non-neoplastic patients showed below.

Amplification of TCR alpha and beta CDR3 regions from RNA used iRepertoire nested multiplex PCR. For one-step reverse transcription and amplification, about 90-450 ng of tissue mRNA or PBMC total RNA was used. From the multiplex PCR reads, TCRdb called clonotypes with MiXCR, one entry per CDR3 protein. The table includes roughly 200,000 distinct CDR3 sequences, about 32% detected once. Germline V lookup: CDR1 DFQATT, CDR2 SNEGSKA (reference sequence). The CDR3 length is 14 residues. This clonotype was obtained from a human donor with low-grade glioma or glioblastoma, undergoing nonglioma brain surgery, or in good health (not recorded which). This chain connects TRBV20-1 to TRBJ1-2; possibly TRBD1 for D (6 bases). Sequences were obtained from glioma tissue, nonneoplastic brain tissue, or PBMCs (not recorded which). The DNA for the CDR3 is TGCAGTTCTATCCAAGGCGGACAGCCCTATGGTTACACCTTC. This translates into CSSIQGGQPYGYTF.